This T cell receptor (beta chain) was recorded in a study of regulatory T cells in long-lasting Graves disease. Study outcomes and limitations: Among samples with persistent disease, TRBV28, TRBJ1-2 and TRBJ2-5 were favored.

Germline V gene data show CDR1 as LNHDA and CDR2 as SQIVND (reference sequence). The CDR3 has 14 amino acids. The V end was cut by 3 bases, the J end by 2 bases, with 9 bases between. Time point of the sample: newly diagnosed GD, antithyroid drugs for less than 3 months. Extracted PBMC RNA gave rise to the TCR library. With regard to this clonotype: Its antigen is unidentified.

Assembly of TCR beta libraries relied on iRepertoire HTBI primers together with Arm-PCR of CDR3 regions. Per the original data handling: Identification of gene segments yielded 60 or so TRBV and 14 TRBJ across samples. One entry per CDR3 protein, called by TCRdb with MiXCR from the multiplex PCR reads. These V and J calls derive from TCRdb rather than the authors' analysis. There are 500,000 or so distinct CDR3 sequences in the sample; 12% to 15% occur only once, and roughly 18% lies in the top ten. A further study also used this sample, focusing on T cells in Graves' hyperthyroidism and ophthalmopathy. This second study notes: Among thyroid clonotypes expanded above 0.001, most also appeared in blood.

This clonotype was obtained from a woman in her forties or fifties with Graves disease. Sequences were derived from peripheral blood mononuclear cells (PBMCs), sampled at new diagnosis, from a patient treated with antithyroid drugs. The rearrangement joins TRBV19 to TRBJ2-3; maybe TRBD1 (6 bases). CDR3 protein: CASSMDRFTDTQYF. CDR3 DNA: TGTGCCAGTAGTATGGACAGATTCACAGATACGCAGTATTTT.